This T cell receptor beta chain was captured in a study of blood T cell repertoires in COVID-19. Study details: Specimens from acute and convalescent COVID-19 originated in the United States, Italy and Spain.

The cohort comprised adults aged about 18 to 100 years residing in approximately 22 US areas. Participant-given clinical history determined each cohort assignment. Here immunoSEQ multiplex PCR was the method, and the copy in TCRdb shows in-frame clones only, minus some. The sample holds over 300,000 clones; 70% to 90% are singletons and the top ten take around a tenth. Trimming left V 7 bases short and J 0 bases short, with 16 bases between. The CDR3 totals 16 residues. Germline CDR1 reads LNHDA; CDR2 reads SQIVND (reference sequence). V is TRBV19 and J is TRBJ1-5; TRBD1 is a possible D gene (6 bases). The sequencing input was PBMCs or T cells enriched from blood (not recorded which). This receptor was identified in a woman in her thirties or forties who had recovered from COVID-19. The CDR3 coding sequence is TGTGCCAGTATGAAACAGGGATTGAGTAGCAATCAGCCCCAGCATTTT. Translating gives CASMKQGLSSNQPQHF. The whole variable domain, filled in from reference TRBV19 and TRBJ1-5, reads DGGITQSPKYLFRKEGQNVTLSCEQNLNHDAMYWYRQDPGQGLRLIYYSQIVNDFQKGDIAEGYSVSREKKESFPLTVTSAQKNPTAFYLCASMKQGLSSNQPQHFGDGTRLSIL.